The source of this TCR beta chain is a study of metastatic and nonmetastatic thyroid tumors. Study summary: Repertoire comparisons spanned blood and tumor or nodule tissue from malignant and benign thyroid patients. Whole-study results and caveats: It was reportedly found that TCR beta diversity was significantly higher in malignant thyroid tumors than in benign nodules, a difference seen in both blood and tumor samples.

In the study's own analysis: In papillary thyroid cancer, a distant-metastasis classifier was built using CDR3 differences across clinicopathological groups. With MiXCR, TCRdb reprocessed the PCR reads. These V and J calls are TCRdb output, not the study's own analysis. The sample yields around 18,000 clones, about 34% seen once. Ahead of thyroid surgery, no patient had received treatment of any kind. As to this clone: Its antigen is as yet unknown.

Germline V lookup: CDR1 MNHEY, CDR2 SVGEGT. V dropped 6 bases and J dropped 0; count of bases not matched to a gene: 7. This CDR3 comprises 15 residues. This TCR derives from a female donor with papillary thyroid cancer or a benign thyroid nodule (not recorded which). Some clones in this sample may be carry-over from other donors' samples. The sample consisted of tumor tissue. This rearrangement joins TRBV6-2 or TRBV6-3 to TRBJ2-7; TRBD1 agrees at 8 bases. The CDR3 sequence is CASRKNRGDSYEQYF. CDR3 DNA sequence: TGTGCCAGCAGGAAGAACAGGGGGGACTCCTACGAGCAGTACTTC.